Below are 10 T cell receptor beta chains sequenced from a single sample in a study of blood T cell repertoires in COVID-19 (dated by TCRdb to 2020 to 2022). The library was generated by the immunoSEQ multiplex PCR assay. TCRdb provides this immuneACCESS table in a form limited to in-frame rearrangements. Some clones are lacking; in checked studies, under half of them reflect an unresolved V gene, and why the rest are absent is not known. In this sample the table shows over 200,000 clones, 85% of which occur a single time. The ten biggest clones cover around 20% of the sample. What was sequenced was PBMCs or T cells enriched from blood (not recorded which). These receptors all stem from a man between 35 and 55 years old who had recovered from COVID-19.

The table lists this clone with a count of one. The chain links TRBV9 to TRBJ2-1, with D maybe TRBD1 (6 bases). This CDR3 has 13 amino acids. Trimming cost V 3 bases and J 9 bases, with 13 bases left between them. CDR1 is SGDLS and CDR2 is YYNGEE in the germline V gene. The CDR3 nucleotides are TGTGCCAGCAGCGCAAACCCACAGGGTGAGCAGTTCTTC. Its translation: CASSANPQGEQFF.

The genes are TRBV19 and TRBJ2-7; 11 bases map to TRBD2. Per the germline V gene, CDR1 is LNHDA and CDR2 is SQIVND (reference sequence). The CDR3 is made up of 17 amino acids. With V trimmed by 3 bases and J by 4 bases, 11 bases remained unmatched. CDR3 in amino acids: CASSIKVATSGIYEQYF. The DNA of the CDR3 is TGTGCCAGTAGTATTAAGGTGGCGACTAGCGGGATTTACGAGCAGTACTTC.

The V and J genes are TRBV11-3 and TRBJ1-1, with 9 bases identical to TRBD1. The ends lost 5 bases at V and 1 base at J; junction bases unmatched: 14. The length of the CDR3 is 18 residues. Germline V lookup: CDR1 SGHNT, CDR2 YENEEA. CDR3: CASSSRLTGGTWNTEAFF. In DNA, the CDR3 is TGTGCCAGCAGCAGCCGCCTGACAGGGGGAACGTGGAACACTGAAGCTTTCTTT.

The chain employs TRBV7-2 and TRBJ2-3, with 8 nucleotides matching TRBD1. The germline V gene has CDR1 SGHTA and CDR2 FQGNSA. Unmatched junction bases numbered 9, after V lost 5 bases and J lost 2 bases. CDR3 length: 16 residues. In nucleotides, the CDR3 is TGTGCCAGCAGCCCAAAAGGACAGGGAAACACAGATACGCAGTATTTT. It yields the protein CASSPKGQGNTDTQYF.

The CDR3 reads CASSYTGSTEAFF. The CDR3 nucleotides read TGTGCCAGCAGTTATACAGGCTCCACTGAAGCTTTCTTT. The chain carries TRBV6-2 or TRBV6-3 and TRBJ1-1; TRBD1 is a possible D gene (5 bases). Looked up from germline, CDR1 is MNHEY and CDR2 is SVGEGT. The CDR3 length is 13 residues. The germline V and J ends were trimmed by 3 bases and 4 bases, with 9 bases remaining between them.

Of note for this clone: A much larger clone lies a single base off, so this may be a read error. This chain joins TRBV5-5 and TRBJ2-7; D is ambiguous. Trimming cost V 3 bases and J 1 base, with 2 bases left between them. Germline lookup yields CDR1 SGHKS and CDR2 YYEKEE (reference sequence). This CDR3 has 11 amino acids. CDR3: CASSSSYEQYF. CDR3 DNA sequence: TGTGCCAGCAGCTCTTCCTACGAGCAGTACTTC.

The CDR3 nucleotides are TGTGCCAGCAGCCACCCCGGGCAGGGGGCAGCTGGCTACACCTTC. As protein: CASSHPGQGAAGYTF. The chain joins TRBV3-1 (or the pseudogene TRBV3-2) to TRBJ1-2; 8 bases align to TRBD1. From germline, CDR1 is LGHDT and CDR2 YNNKEL (reference sequence). The V and J ends lost 3 bases and 7 bases, in that order; junction bases with no gene match: 10. The CDR3 covers 15 residues.

This chain connects TRBV4-1 to TRBJ1-2; D perhaps matches TRBD1 (5 bases). The germline CDR1 and CDR2 sequences are MGHRA and YSYEKL. Trimming pared 0 bases from V and 1 base from J, leaving 12 bases between. This CDR3 has 16 amino acids. Here the CDR3 DNA reads TGCGCCAGCAGCCAAGACAGGGAGGAAATTAACTATGGCTACACCTTC. Translating gives CASSQDREEINYGYTF.

The chain carries TRBV3-1 (or the pseudogene TRBV3-2) and TRBJ2-1, with a weak D call TRBD2 (6 bases). This CDR3 is 14 amino acids long. CDR1 is LGHDT, CDR2 YNNKEL, per germline (reference sequence). V lost 4 bases and J 6 bases, leaving 13 bases between the germline ends. CDR3 nucleotides: TGTGCCAGCAGCCTTTCTCCACTAGCCAATGAGCAGTTCTTC. Its translation is CASSLSPLANEQFF.

V and J are TRBV29-1 and TRBJ1-5; possibly TRBD1 for D (6 bases). The CDR3 sequence is 15 residues long. Deletions cut 7 bases from V and 4 bases from J, with 20 bases between. Germline-derived CDR1 and CDR2 are SQVTM and ANQGSEA. In DNA form, the CDR3 reads TGCAGCGCTGGCTTTGGTACAGGGCAAAATCAGCCCCAGCATTTT. It encodes CSAGFGTGQNQPQHF.